This TCR beta chain is from a study of T cell repertoires in ileal Crohn's disease. As for the study in general: Operated complications were stricturing disease (approximately 61%) and penetrating disease (roughly 39%).

Approximately 510 nanograms of biopsy DNA per sample underwent TCRB immunosequencing. The assay was immunoSEQ multiplex PCR, and TCRdb's table has in-frame clones only and misses some. Of 5,500 to 8,000 clones detected, around 83% appear once; the ten largest clones hold 7% to 10%. J lost 4 bases, V lost 5 bases, and 6 bases had no gene match. CDR3 length equals 16 residues. CDR1 is MNHEY and CDR2 is SMNVEV in the germline V gene (reference sequence). Eligibility required adulthood, ileal or ileocolonic Crohn's disease and indicated ileocolonic resection. The receptor's source is an adult with Crohn's disease. The sequencing sample was made of ileal tissue. The gene calls are TRBV27 and TRBJ2-2, with 11 nucleotides matching TRBD2. The CDR3 DNA follows: TGTGCCAGCAGTCGTAGCGGGAGGGAAAGCACCGGGGAGCTGTTTTTT. Translating gives CASSRSGRESTGELFF.